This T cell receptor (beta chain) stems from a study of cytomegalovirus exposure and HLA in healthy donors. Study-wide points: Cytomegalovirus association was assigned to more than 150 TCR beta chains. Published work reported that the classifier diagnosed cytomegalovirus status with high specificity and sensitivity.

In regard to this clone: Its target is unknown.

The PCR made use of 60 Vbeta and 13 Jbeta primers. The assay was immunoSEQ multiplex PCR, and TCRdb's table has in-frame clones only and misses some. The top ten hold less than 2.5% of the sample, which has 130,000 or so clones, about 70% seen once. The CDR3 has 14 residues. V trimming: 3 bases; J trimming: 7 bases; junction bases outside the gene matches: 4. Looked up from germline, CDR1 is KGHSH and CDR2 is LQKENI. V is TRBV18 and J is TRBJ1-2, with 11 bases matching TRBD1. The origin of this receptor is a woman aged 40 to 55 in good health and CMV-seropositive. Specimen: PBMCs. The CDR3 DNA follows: TGTGCCAGCTCACCGGGACAGGGGGAAAGTGGCTACACCTTC. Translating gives CASSPGQGESGYTF.